This T cell receptor beta chain was observed in a study of regulatory T cells in long-lasting Graves disease. Points from the study as a whole: Blood alone, not thyroid tissue, was studied. Authors noted too few samples as a limitation.

In building TCR beta libraries, iRepertoire HTBI primers were used together with Arm-PCR of CDR3 regions. From the multiplex PCR reads, TCRdb called clonotypes with MiXCR, one entry per CDR3 protein. Among around 420,000 distinct CDR3 sequences listed, roughly a sixth were seen once. This clonotype was counted at least ten times. Its antigen is not known. Noted time point: newly diagnosed GD, antithyroid drugs for less than 3 months. From PBMCs, RNA was extracted and then used to make the TCR library. This CDR3 is built from 16 residues. From germline, CDR1 is MDHEN and CDR2 SYDVKM. The V segment lost 2 bases and the J segment 6 bases; nucleotides outside the gene matches: 7.

The material sequenced was peripheral blood mononuclear cells (PBMCs), taken at new diagnosis, from a patient treated with antithyroid drugs. The J gene is TRBJ1-6, the V gene TRBV28; 7 bases fit TRBD1. The TCR sequence derives from a female donor with Graves disease. This CDR3 is CASSLTRDSFNSPLHF. CDR3 nucleotides: TGTGCCAGCAGTTTAACTCGGGACAGTTTTAATTCACCCCTCCACTTT.